This T cell receptor (beta chain) was retrieved from a study of T-cell reconstitution after alpha-beta-depleted transplantation in children (TCRdb year 2016). In the study overall: Using TCR repertoire profiling, the study followed T-cell immune reconstitution in a quantitative way in children after TCRalphabeta/CD19-depleted allogeneic hematopoietic cell transplantation.

Preparation of the library involved PCR. The sequencer was an Illumina HiSeq 2500. Molecular barcoding was employed in the preparation of TCR libraries, with unique molecular identifiers being used to normalize TCRbeta repertoire quantification. TCRdb redid the processing of the public reads, applying fastp at Q25 and MiXCR, and retained in-frame beta chains. Entries are consolidated by CDR3 protein sequence, retaining the most common genes and DNA. The sample table contains over 150,000 distinct CDR3 sequences; only one count was recorded for roughly 7% of them. The leading ten clones occupy about 5.5% of the sample. Remarks on this clonotype: Its antigen is still unknown. No much larger clone exists at a distance of one base, and base qualities are not known.

Sample treatment or condition, as interpreted from the label and publication: allogeneic hematopoietic cell transplantation with graft depleted of TCRalphabeta T cells and CD19 B cells. Transplant recipients were children who received TCRalphabeta/CD19-depleted allogeneic hematopoietic cell grafts. CDR1 MDHEN and CDR2 SYDVKM are derived from the germline V gene. CDR3 length: 12 amino acids, cysteine to phenylalanine. The entry retains the CDR3 DNA only, 36 bases that are in frame from base 1. The V end loses 5 bases and the J end loses 15 bases, and a stretch of 17 bases separates them. Here is what the overall study found, with its caveats: The apparently early recovery of alphabetaT-cell counts about two months after transplant reportedly depended on only several hundred rapidly expanded clones that came from non-depleted graft cells. Over the following months the frequencies of hyperexpanded clones went down, and after one year T-cell counts and TCRbeta diversity were mostly credited to newly produced T cells. The high TCRbeta diversity at day 60 in some patients was ascribed to recipient T cells and intrathymic progenitors that had survived conditioning.

The sample was PBMCs, taken before TCRalphabeta/CD19-depleted stem cell transplant. This receptor was taken from a boy younger than 10 with acute lymphoblastic leukemia, due to receive a stem cell transplant. The chain is assembled from TRBV28 and TRBJ2-1; TRBD2 is possibly the D segment (6 matching bases). The CDR3 sequence is CASSPPRGKLFF. In nucleotide form, the sequence is TGTGCCAGCAGTCCCCCCCGCGGGAAGCTGTTCTTC.